What follows is one T cell receptor (beta chain) and its context. Its target is unknown. Using immunoSEQ multiplex PCR, the repertoire was profiled, and TCRdb retains in-frame clones only, with some absent. The table lists some 49,000 clones, around 77% of them singletons, with 2.5% to 4% in the top ten. The CDR3 has 18 amino acids. The germline CDR1 and CDR2 sequences are MNHEY and SMNVEV (reference sequence). Trimming took 5 bases from V and 0 from J, leaving 20 bases between them. The data were obtained in a study of PD-1 blockade in mismatch repair-deficient tumors. Study-wide results and caveats: Tumor-resident clones, often absent from pretreatment blood, expanded after pembrolizumab and then contracted.

The source of this sequence is an adult with mismatch repair-deficient cancer. The chain is built from TRBV27 and TRBJ2-1, with D hard to call. This material consisted of PBMCs, taken before pembrolizumab treatment. The CDR3 is CASSPPRLLTGSYNEQFF. The CDR3 DNA sequence: TGTGCCAGCAGTCCCCCCCGGTTGCTTACTGGCTCCTACAATGAGCAGTTCTTC.